What follows are 16 T cell receptor beta chains derived from one specimen sequenced in a study of blood T cell repertoires in COVID-19. TCRdb's table, derived via immunoSEQ multiplex PCR, lists solely in-frame clones and lacks some. Of around 300,000 clones listed, roughly 90% are singletons. Specimen: peripheral blood. These receptors originate from a woman in her twenties or thirties with COVID-19, enrolled during active disease.

The chain recombines TRBV19 with TRBJ1-2, with 8 positions matching TRBD1. CDR1 and CDR2 from the germline V gene are LNHDA and SQIVND (reference sequence). This CDR3 is 16 amino acids long. J was trimmed by 8 bases and V by 7 bases; bases with no gene match: 18. The DNA of the CDR3 is TGTGCCAGTAACTTATGGACAGGGAGGGTTAGTAAAGGCTACACCTTC. Translation gives CASNLWTGRVSKGYTF. The full variable domain, rest sourced from reference TRBV19 and TRBJ1-2, is DGGITQSPKYLFRKEGQNVTLSCEQNLNHDAMYWYRQDPGQGLRLIYYSQIVNDFQKGDIAEGYSVSREKKESFPLTVTSAQKNPTAFYLCASNLWTGRVSKGYTFGSGTRLTVV.

This chain connects TRBV7-9 to TRBJ2-7; 11 nucleotides agree with TRBD1. Germline CDR1 reads SEHNR; CDR2 reads FQNEAQ (reference sequence). Unmatched junction bases numbered 6, after V lost 5 bases and J lost 6 bases. The CDR3 sequence is 14 residues long. This chain's CDR3 is CASSPDRGRFEQYF. CDR3 nucleotides: TGTGCCAGCAGCCCGGACAGGGGGCGCTTCGAGCAGTACTTC.

The V gene is TRBV29-1, the J gene TRBJ1-1; 10 nucleotides align to TRBD1. V gave up 4 bases and J gave up 10 bases; unmatched junction bases: 6. The CDR3 sequence is 12 residues long. CDR1 SQVTM and CDR2 ANQGSEA come from the germline V gene. This CDR3 reads CSVGTGGKSAFF. In DNA, the CDR3 is TGCAGCGTTGGGACAGGGGGGAAATCAGCTTTCTTT.

The chain recombines TRBV30 with TRBJ1-6; 10 bases line up with TRBD1. This CDR3 region has 13 residues. Germline CDR1 is GTSNPN and CDR2 is SVGIG (reference sequence). V lost 1 base and J lost 9; bases outside the gene matches: 0. CDR3 residues: CAWSGTGGSPLHF. As DNA, the CDR3 is TGTGCCTGGAGTGGGACAGGGGGTTCACCCCTCCACTTT.

The genes are TRBV9 and TRBJ1-3; D is undetermined. The V gene's germline CDR1 is SGDLS and CDR2 YYNGEE. There are 18 residues in the CDR3. V was cut by 0 bases and J by 2 bases, with 18 bases left in between. The CDR3 coding sequence is TGTGCCAGCAGCGTAGCCTCCGGGCGGGGTATCGCTGGAAACACCATATATTTT. Translating gives CASSVASGRGIAGNTIYF.

The chain links TRBV5-6 to TRBJ2-1, with 9 positions matching TRBD1. The CDR3 has 15 amino acids. The trim removed 4 bases at V and 8 bases at J, leaving 10 bases unmatched. The germline V gene has CDR1 SGHDT and CDR2 YYEEEE. The CDR3 DNA reads TGTGCCAGCAGCGCCTACGGGACAGGGATCCATGAGCAGTTCTTC. The encoded protein is CASSAYGTGIHEQFF. The variable domain in full, completed from reference TRBV5-6 and TRBJ2-1, reads DAGVTQSPTHLIKTRGQQVTLRCSPKSGHDTVSWYQQALGQGPQFIFQYYEEEERQRGNFPDRFSGHQFPNYSSELNVNALLLGDSALYLCASSAYGTGIHEQFFGPGTRLTVL.

This chain connects TRBV4-1 to TRBJ2-1; 10 bases are shared with TRBD2. This CDR3 is 19 amino acids long. V shed 1 base, J shed 0 bases, and the junction held 9 bases outside the gene matches. From germline, CDR1 is MGHRA and CDR2 YSYEKL. This CDR3 is CASSQVISGRPSSYNEQFF. DNA for the CDR3: TGCGCCAGCAGCCAAGTCATTAGCGGGAGGCCGAGCTCCTACAATGAGCAGTTCTTC.

The chain is built from TRBV15 and TRBJ1-6; 10 nucleotides align to TRBD1. The CDR3 is 17 residues long. Germline CDR1 LNHNV, CDR2 YYDKDF (reference sequence). With 5 bases clipped from V and 7 bases from J, the junction kept 11 bases outside the gene matches. The CDR3 bases are TGTGCCACCAGCCCCCACCGGCCGGGACAGGGGAATTCACCCCTCCACTTT. This sequence encodes CATSPHRPGQGNSPLHF.

V is TRBV19 and J is TRBJ1-1, with 9 bases aligning to TRBD1. The V and J ends lost 6 bases and 4 bases, in that order; junction bases with no gene match: 9. Germline V gene sequence: CDR1 LNHDA, CDR2 SQIVND (reference sequence). This CDR3 is 15 amino acids long. CDR3 sequence: CASSPGTGRGTEAFF. DNA for the CDR3: TGTGCCAGTAGCCCCGGGACAGGGCGGGGCACTGAAGCTTTCTTT.

V gene TRBV30 combines with J gene TRBJ1-2; maybe TRBD1 (6 bases). Germline V lookup: CDR1 GTSNPN, CDR2 SVGIG (reference sequence). Trimming left V 2 bases short and J 6 bases short, with 13 bases between. CDR3 length equals 13 residues. The CDR3 region is CAWSSWGLDGYTF. CDR3 bases: TGTGCCTGGAGTTCCTGGGGGCTGGATGGCTACACCTTC.

This clone was recorded once. J is TRBJ1-1 and V is TRBV11-2; maybe TRBD1 (6 bases). The germline V and J ends were trimmed by 7 bases and 1 base, with 10 bases remaining between them. Germline V gene sequence: CDR1 SGHAT, CDR2 FQNNGV. This CDR3 comprises 13 residues. CDR3 in DNA: TGTGCCAGCACGCGGACAGAGAACACTGAAGCTTTCTTT. Protein: CASTRTENTEAFF.

This clone was seen more than once but under ten times. The rearrangement joins TRBV19 to TRBJ1-1; maybe TRBD1 (5 bases). CDR3 size: 14 residues. The V and J ends lost 2 bases and 1 base respectively, with 8 bases between them. The V gene's germline CDR1 is LNHDA and CDR2 SQIVND (reference sequence). The CDR3, as DNA: TGTGCCAGTAGTATATGGACATCGAACACTGAAGCTTTCTTT. It yields the protein CASSIWTSNTEAFF.

The gene calls are TRBV18 and TRBJ2-3; 7 bases are a match to TRBD2. Germline CDR1 and CDR2: KGHSH and LQKENI. The CDR3 sequence is 16 residues long. V shed 3 bases and J 1 base; nucleotides not matched to a gene: 7. Here the CDR3 reads CASSPNGRPGTDTQYF. The CDR3 region has the DNA TGTGCCAGCTCACCGAACGGGAGGCCGGGCACAGATACGCAGTATTTT.

The V and J genes are TRBV30 and TRBJ1-3; 7 nucleotides align to TRBD1. The CDR3 is 15 amino acids. The germline V gene has CDR1 GTSNPN and CDR2 SVGIG (reference sequence). V shed 2 bases, J shed 9 bases, and the junction held 13 bases outside the gene matches. CDR3: CAWSYPDRFYGTIYF. The CDR3 nucleotides read TGTGCCTGGAGTTACCCGGACAGGTTCTATGGCACCATATATTTT.

This clone appeared once. The CDR3 DNA is TGTGCCAGCAGCCCCCCGTGGGCCGCCAATGAGCAGTTCTTC. It translates to CASSPPWAANEQFF. The chain carries TRBV5-6 and TRBJ2-1, with D uncertain. Trimming removed 4 bases from V and 6 bases from J, with 14 bases in between. The germline V gene has CDR1 SGHDT and CDR2 YYEEEE. The CDR3 is 14 amino acids. Combining the CDR3 with reference TRBV5-6 and TRBJ2-1 gives the whole variable domain DAGVTQSPTHLIKTRGQQVTLRCSPKSGHDTVSWYQQALGQGPQFIFQYYEEEERQRGNFPDRFSGHQFPNYSSELNVNALLLGDSALYLCASSPPWAANEQFFGPGTRLTVL.

This rearrangement joins TRBV19 to TRBJ1-6, with D hard to call. CDR1 and CDR2 from the germline V gene are LNHDA and SQIVND (reference sequence). The CDR3 is made up of 15 amino acids. V was pared by 0 bases and J by 8 bases, with 11 bases between. In DNA form, the CDR3 reads TGTGCCAGTAGTATAGATCTCGGGGAGCATTCACCCCTCCACTTT. Protein sequence: CASSIDLGEHSPLHF.